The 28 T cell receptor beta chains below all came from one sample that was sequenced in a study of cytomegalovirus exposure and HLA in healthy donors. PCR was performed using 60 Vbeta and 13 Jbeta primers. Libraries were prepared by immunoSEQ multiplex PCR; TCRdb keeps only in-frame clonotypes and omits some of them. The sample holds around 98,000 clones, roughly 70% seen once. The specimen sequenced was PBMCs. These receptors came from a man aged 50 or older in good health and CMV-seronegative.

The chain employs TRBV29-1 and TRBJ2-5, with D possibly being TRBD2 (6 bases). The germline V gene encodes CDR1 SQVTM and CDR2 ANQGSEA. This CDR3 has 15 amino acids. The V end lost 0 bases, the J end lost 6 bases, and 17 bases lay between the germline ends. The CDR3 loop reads CSVEDTGDPGQTQYF. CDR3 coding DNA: TGCAGCGTTGAAGATACGGGGGACCCAGGTCAGACCCAGTACTTC.

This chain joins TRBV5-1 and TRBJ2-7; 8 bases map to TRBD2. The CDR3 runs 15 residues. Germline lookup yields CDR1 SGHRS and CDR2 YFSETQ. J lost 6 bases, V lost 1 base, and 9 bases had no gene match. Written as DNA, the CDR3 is TGCGCCAGCAGCTTGCAGCCGGGAGGGCCGGCCGAGCAGTACTTC. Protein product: CASSLQPGGPAEQYF.

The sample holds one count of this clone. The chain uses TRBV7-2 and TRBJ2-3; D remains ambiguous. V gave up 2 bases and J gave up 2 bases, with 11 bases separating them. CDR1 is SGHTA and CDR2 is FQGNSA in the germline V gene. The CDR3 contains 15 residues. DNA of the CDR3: TGTGCCAGCAGCTTATATTTCTTATACACAGATACGCAGTATTTT. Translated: CASSLYFLYTDTQYF.

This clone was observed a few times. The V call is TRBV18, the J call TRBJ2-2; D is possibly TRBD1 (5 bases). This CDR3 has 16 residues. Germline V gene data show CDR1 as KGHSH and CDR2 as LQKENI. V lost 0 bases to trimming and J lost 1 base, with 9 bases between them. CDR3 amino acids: CASSPPQGLNTGELFF. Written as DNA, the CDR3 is TGTGCCAGCTCACCACCCCAGGGCTTGAACACCGGGGAGCTGTTTTTT.

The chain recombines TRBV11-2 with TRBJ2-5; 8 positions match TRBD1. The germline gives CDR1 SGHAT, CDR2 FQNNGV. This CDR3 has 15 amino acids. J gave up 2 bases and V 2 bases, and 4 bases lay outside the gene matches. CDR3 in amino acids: CASSLNRGTQETQYF. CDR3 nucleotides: TGTGCCAGCAGCTTAAACAGGGGGACTCAAGAGACCCAGTACTTC.

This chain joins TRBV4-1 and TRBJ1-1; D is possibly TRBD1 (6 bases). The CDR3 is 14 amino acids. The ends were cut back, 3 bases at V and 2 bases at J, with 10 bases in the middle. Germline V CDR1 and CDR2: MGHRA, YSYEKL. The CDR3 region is CASSQRTDNTEAFF. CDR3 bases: TGCGCCAGCAGCCAGAGGACAGACAACACTGAAGCTTTCTTT.

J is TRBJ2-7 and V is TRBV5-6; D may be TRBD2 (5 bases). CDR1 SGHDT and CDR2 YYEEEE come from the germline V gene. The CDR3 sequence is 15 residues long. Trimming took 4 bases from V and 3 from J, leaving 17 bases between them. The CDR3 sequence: CASSLTGRANYEQYF. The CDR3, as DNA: TGTGCCAGCAGCCTAACGGGGAGAGCAAACTACGAGCAGTACTTC. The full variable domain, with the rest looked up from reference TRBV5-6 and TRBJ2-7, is DAGVTQSPTHLIKTRGQQVTLRCSPKSGHDTVSWYQQALGQGPQFIFQYYEEEERQRGNFPDRFSGHQFPNYSSELNVNALLLGDSALYLCASSLTGRANYEQYFGPGTRLTVT.

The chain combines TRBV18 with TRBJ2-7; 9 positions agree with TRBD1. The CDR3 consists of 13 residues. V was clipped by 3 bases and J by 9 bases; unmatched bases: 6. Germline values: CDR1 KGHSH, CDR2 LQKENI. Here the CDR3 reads CASSPGQGRWQYF. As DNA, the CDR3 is TGTGCCAGCTCACCGGGACAGGGAAGGTGGCAGTACTTC.

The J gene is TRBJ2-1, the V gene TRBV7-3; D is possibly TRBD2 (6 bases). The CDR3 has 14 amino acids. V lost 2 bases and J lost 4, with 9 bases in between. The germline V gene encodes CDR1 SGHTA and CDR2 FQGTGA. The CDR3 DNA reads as TGTGCCAGCAGCTTACGCGGGACGTACAATGAGCAGTTCTTC. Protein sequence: CASSLRGTYNEQFF.

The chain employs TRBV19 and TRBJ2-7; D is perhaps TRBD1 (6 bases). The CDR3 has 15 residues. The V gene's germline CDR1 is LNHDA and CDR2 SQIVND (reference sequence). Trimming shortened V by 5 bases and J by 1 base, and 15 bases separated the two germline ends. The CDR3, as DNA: TGTGCCAGTAGTTACCCAGGGGCTGGTTCCTACGAGCAGTACTTC. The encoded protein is CASSYPGAGSYEQYF.

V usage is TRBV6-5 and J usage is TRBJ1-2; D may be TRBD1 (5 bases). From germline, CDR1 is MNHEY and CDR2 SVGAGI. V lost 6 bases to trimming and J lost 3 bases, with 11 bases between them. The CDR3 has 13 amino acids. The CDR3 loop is CASSRGGDYGYTF. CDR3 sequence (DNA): TGTGCCAGCAGCCGCGGGGGGGACTATGGCTACACCTTC.

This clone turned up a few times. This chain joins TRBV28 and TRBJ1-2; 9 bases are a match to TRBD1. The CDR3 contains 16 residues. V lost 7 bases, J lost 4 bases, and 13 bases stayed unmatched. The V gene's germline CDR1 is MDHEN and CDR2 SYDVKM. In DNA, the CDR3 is TGTGCCAGCAAATTGATTCCGGGACAGGGAACCTATGGCTACACCTTC. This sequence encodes CASKLIPGQGTYGYTF.

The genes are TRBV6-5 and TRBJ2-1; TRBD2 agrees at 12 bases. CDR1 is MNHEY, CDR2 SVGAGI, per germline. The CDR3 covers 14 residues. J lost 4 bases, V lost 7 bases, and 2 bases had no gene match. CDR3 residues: CASKLAGGYNEQFF. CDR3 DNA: TGTGCCAGCAAGCTAGCGGGAGGGTACAATGAGCAGTTCTTC.

The CDR3 spells CASSPTVTYEQYF. In DNA, the CDR3 is TGTGCCAGCAGCCCAACAGTGACCTACGAGCAGTACTTC. The V call is TRBV7-9, the J call TRBJ2-7; D uncertain. The CDR3 contains 13 residues. V gave up 5 bases and J gave up 2 bases, with 10 bases separating them. Germline lookup yields CDR1 SEHNR and CDR2 FQNEAQ (reference sequence).

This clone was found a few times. CDR3 sequence (DNA): TGTGCCAGTAGTGCCTACAGTGGCACTGAAGCTTTCTTT. It specifies CASSAYSGTEAFF. The chain has TRBV19 and TRBJ1-1; D remains unclear. The CDR3 is 13 residues long. V lost 5 bases and J lost 4, with 11 bases in between. Germline V gene lookup returns CDR1 LNHDA and CDR2 SQIVND (reference sequence).

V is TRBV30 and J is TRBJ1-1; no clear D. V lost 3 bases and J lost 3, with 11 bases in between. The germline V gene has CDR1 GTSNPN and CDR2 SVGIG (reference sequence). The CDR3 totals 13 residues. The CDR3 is CAWSGNWDTEAFF. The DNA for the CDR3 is TGTGCCTGGAGCGGGAACTGGGACACTGAAGCTTTCTTT.

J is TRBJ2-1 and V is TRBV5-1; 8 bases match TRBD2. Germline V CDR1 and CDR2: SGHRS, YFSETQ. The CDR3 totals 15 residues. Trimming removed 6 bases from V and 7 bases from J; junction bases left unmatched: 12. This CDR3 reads CASTLTGGPGNEQFF. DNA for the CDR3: TGCGCCAGCACCCTGACGGGAGGGCCGGGGAATGAGCAGTTCTTC.

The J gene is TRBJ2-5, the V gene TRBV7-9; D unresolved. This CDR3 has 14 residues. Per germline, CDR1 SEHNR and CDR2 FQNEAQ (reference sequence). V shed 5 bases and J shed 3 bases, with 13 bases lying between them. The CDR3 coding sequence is TGTGCCAGCAGCGATACATTAGGAGAAGAGACCCAGTACTTC. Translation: CASSDTLGEETQYF.

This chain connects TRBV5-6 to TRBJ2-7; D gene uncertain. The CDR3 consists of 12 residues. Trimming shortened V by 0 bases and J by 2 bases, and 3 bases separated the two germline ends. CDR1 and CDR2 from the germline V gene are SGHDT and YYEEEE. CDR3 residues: CASSLATYEQYF. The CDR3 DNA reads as TGTGCCAGCAGCTTGGCCACCTACGAGCAGTACTTC.

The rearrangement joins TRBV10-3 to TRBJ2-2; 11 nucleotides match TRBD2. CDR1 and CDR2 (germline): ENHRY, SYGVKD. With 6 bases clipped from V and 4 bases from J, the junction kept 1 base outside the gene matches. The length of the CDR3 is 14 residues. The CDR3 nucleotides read TGTGCCATCAGCACTAGCGGGAGCACCGGGGAGCTGTTTTTT. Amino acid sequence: CAISTSGSTGELFF.

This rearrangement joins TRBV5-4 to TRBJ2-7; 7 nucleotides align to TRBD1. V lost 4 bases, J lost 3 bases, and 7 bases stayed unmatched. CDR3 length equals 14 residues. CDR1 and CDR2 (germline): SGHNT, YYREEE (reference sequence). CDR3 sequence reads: CASSPPGQNYEQYF. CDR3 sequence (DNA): TGTGCCAGCAGCCCACCGGGACAGAACTACGAGCAGTACTTC.

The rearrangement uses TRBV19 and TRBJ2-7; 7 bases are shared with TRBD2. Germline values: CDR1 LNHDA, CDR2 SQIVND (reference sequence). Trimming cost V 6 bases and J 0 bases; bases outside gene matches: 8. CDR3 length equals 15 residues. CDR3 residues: CASSKSGGNSYEQYF. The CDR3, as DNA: TGTGCCAGTAGCAAATCCGGGGGGAACTCCTACGAGCAGTACTTC.

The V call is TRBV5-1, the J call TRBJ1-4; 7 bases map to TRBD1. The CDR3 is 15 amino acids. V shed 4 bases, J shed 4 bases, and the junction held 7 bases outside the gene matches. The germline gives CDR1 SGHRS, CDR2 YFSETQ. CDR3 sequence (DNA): TGCGCCAGCAGCGGGCGGGACAGCCTTAATGAAAAACTGTTTTTT. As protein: CASSGRDSLNEKLFF.

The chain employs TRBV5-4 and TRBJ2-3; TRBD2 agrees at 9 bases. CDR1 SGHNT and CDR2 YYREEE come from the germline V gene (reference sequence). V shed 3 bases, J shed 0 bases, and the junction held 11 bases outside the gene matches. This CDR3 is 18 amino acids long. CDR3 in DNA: TGTGCCAGCAGCTCAAAACTTAATAGCGGGGGTAGCACAGATACGCAGTATTTT. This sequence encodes CASSSKLNSGGSTDTQYF.

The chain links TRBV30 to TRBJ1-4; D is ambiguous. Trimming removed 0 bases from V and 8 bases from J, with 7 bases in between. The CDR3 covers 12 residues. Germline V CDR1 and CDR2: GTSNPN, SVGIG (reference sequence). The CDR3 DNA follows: TGTGCCTGGAGTGTACTGGGCGAAAAACTGTTTTTT. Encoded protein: CAWSVLGEKLFF. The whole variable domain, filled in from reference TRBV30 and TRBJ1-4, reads SQTIHQWPATLVQPVGSPLSLECTVEGTSNPNLYWYRQAAGRGLQLLFYSVGIGQISSEVPQNLSASRPQDRQFILSSKKLLLSDSGFYLCAWSVLGEKLFFGSGTQLSVL.

DNA for the CDR3: TGCGCCAGCAGCGAAACGCAGGGGGCAAGGCAGTACTTC. Its translation is CASSETQGARQYF. The chain joins TRBV5-1 to TRBJ2-5; 8 positions match TRBD1. The CDR3 covers 13 residues. Trimming removed 4 bases from V and 11 bases from J; junction bases left unmatched: 10. CDR1 and CDR2 from the germline V gene are SGHRS and YFSETQ.

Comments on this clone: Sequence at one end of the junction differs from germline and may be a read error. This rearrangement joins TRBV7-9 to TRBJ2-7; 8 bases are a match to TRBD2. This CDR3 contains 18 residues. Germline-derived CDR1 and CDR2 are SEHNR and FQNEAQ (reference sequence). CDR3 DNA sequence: TGTTCCAGCACCTCTGGGGAGCGGGGGTCCCGTGAGTACTACGAGCAGTACTTC. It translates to CSSTSGERGSREYYEQYF.

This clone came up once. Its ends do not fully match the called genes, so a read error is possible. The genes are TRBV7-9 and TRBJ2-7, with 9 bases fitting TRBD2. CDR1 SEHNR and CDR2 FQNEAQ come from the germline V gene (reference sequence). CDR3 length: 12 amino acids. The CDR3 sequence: CSSGGISYEQYF. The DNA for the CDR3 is TGTTCCAGCGGGGGGATATCCTACGAGCAGTACTTC.